Listed here is a single T cell receptor (beta chain). This sample was taken from a study of Tregs in tolerant kidney transplant recipients. Here immunoSEQ multiplex PCR was the method, and the copy in TCRdb shows in-frame clones only, minus some. The sample holds about 64,000 clones; roughly 98% are singletons and the top ten take approximately 0.34%. Germline V gene sequence: CDR1 SGDLS, CDR2 YYNGEE. The CDR3 is 16 residues long. V lost 2 bases and J 1 base, leaving 15 bases between the germline ends. This TCR derives from a human donor who received a combined kidney and bone marrow transplant. J is TRBJ2-5 and V is TRBV9; D perhaps matches TRBD2 (6 bases). The material was Tregs from blood, obtained before the transplant. The CDR3 DNA reads as TGTGCCAGCAGCGTCGATATTCGGGGGAGCCAAGAGACCCAGTACTTC. Translating gives CASSVDIRGSQETQYF.